This TCR beta chain appears in the sequencing data of a study of T-cell reconstitution after alpha-beta-depleted transplantation in children (dated by TCRdb to about 2016). For the wider study: T-cell immune reconstitution after TCRalphabeta/CD19-depleted allogeneic hematopoietic cell transplantation in children was quantitatively tracked in the study by means of TCR repertoire profiling.

Library construction relied on PCR. Reads for this sample came from an Illumina HiSeq 2500. TCR library preparation used molecular barcoding, with unique molecular identifiers applied to normalize quantification of the TCRbeta repertoire. TCRdb reanalyzed the raw reads on its own, using fastp at Q25 for trimming and MiXCR for clone calling, and kept in-frame beta chains. For every CDR3 protein sequence, its rows merge into one entry that carries the most common genes and DNA. The sample records roughly 200,000 distinct CDR3 sequences, about a tenth of which are singletons. The ten largest clones capture less than 8% of the sample. According to the germline V gene, CDR1 reads SGHDT and CDR2 reads YYEEEE. Relative to germline, V is missing 2 bases and J is missing 5 bases, with 6 bases of the junction outside any gene match. The CDR3, from cysteine to phenylalanine, totals 15 residues. Of all the DNA, just the CDR3 is kept, 45 bases in frame from base 1.

On this clonotype itself: Its cognate antigen has yet to be identified. No much larger clonotype is one base removed from it; base qualities were not supplied.

The clonotype was recovered from a human donor who donated a stem cell graft to a child with acute lymphoblastic leukemia. Sequenced material: PBMCs from the stem cell graft donor, taken from the stem cell graft. Recombination connected TRBV5-6 to TRBJ2-5; a stretch of 10 junction bases matches TRBD1. The CDR3 sequence is CASSFPGTGVETQYF. Read as DNA, the sequence is TGTGCCAGCAGCTTTCCCGGGACAGGGGTGGAGACCCAGTACTTC.